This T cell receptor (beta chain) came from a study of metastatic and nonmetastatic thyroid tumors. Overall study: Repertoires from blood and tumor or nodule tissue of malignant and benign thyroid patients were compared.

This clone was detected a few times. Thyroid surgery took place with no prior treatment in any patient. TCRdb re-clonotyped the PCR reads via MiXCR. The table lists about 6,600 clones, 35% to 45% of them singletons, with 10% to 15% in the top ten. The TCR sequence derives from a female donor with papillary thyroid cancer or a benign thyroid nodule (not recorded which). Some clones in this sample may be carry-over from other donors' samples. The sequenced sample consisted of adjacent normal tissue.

The CDR3, as DNA: TGTGCCAGCAGGCCGGGACTAGCGGAATACGAGCAGTACTTC. Translated, it gives CASRPGLAEYEQYF. The V and J genes are TRBV2 and TRBJ2-7, with 11 bases fitting TRBD2. The V and J ends lost 6 bases and 4 bases, in that order; junction bases with no gene match: 5. The CDR3 length is 14 residues. Germline V CDR1 and CDR2: SNHLY, FYNNEI.